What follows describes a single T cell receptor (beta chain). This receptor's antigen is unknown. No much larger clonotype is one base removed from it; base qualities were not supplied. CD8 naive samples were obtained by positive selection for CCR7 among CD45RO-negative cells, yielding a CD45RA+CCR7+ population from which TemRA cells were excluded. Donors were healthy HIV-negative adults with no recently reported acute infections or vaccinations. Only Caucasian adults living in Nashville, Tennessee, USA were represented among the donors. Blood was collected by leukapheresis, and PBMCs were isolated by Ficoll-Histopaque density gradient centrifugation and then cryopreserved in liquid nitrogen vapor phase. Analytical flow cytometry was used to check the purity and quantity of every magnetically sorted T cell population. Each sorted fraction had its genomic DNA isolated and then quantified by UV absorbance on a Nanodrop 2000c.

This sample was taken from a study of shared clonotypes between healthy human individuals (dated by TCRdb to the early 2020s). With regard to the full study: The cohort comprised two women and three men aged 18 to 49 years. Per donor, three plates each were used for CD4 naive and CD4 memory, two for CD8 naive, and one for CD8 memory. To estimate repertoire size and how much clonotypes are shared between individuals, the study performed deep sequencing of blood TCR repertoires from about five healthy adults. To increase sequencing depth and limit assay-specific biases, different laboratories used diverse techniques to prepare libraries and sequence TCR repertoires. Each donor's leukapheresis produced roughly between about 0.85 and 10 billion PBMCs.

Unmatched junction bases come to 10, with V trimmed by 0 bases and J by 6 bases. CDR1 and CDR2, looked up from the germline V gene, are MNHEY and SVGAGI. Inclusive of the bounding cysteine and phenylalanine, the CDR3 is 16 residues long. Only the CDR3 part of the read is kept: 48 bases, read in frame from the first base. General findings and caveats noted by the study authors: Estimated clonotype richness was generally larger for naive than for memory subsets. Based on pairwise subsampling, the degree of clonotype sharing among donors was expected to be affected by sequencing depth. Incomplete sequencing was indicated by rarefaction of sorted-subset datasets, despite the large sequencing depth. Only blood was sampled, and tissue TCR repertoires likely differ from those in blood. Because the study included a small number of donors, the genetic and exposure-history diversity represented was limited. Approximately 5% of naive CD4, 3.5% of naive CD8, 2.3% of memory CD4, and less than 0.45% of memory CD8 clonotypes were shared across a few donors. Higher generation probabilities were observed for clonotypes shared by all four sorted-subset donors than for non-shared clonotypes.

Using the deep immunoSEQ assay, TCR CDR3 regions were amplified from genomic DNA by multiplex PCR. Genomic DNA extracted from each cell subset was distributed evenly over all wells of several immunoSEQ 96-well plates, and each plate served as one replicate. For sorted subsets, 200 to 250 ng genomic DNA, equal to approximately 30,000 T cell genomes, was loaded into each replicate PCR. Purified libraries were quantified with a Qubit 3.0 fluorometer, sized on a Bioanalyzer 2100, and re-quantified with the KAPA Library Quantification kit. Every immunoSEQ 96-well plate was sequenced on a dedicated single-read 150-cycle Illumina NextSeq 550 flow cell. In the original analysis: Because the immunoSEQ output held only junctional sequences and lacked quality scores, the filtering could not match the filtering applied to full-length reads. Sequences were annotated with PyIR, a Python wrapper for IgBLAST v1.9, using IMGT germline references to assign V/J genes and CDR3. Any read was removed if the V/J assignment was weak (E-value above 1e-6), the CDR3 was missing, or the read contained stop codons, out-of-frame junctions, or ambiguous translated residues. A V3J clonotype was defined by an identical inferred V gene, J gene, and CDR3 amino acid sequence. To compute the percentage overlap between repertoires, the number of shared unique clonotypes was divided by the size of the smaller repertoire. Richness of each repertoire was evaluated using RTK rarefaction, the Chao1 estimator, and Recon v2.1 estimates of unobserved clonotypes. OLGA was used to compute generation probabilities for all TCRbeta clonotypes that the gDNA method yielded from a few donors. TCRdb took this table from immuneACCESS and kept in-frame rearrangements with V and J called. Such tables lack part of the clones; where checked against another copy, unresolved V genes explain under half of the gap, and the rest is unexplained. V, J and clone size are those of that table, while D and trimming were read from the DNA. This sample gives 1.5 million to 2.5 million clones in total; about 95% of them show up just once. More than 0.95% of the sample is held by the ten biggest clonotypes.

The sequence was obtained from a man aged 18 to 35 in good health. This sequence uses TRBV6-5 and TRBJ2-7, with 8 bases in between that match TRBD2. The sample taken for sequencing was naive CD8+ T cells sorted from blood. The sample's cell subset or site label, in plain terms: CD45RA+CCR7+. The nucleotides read TGTGCCAGCAGTTACTCTTCCGGGACTAGAACGTTCGAGCAGTACTTC. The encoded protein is CASSYSSGTRTFEQYF.